This T cell receptor beta chain stems from a study of blood T cell repertoires in COVID-19. About the study: PBMCs, B-cell-depleted T cells, or T cells were the source of the cDNA or gDNA that made up the material.

Participant ages covered roughly 18 to 89 years across about two dozen US areas. Recovery meant two consecutive negative NP/OP PCR tests, professional clearance, or resolved symptoms. The authors' processing: Researchers report that nucleated cell counts were estimated from reference gene primer amplification. Repertoires were generated with immunoSEQ multiplex PCR, while TCRdb's copy carries only in-frame clones and drops some. That table furnishes V, J and clone size, whereas the DNA furnished D and trimming. The sample yields some 340,000 clones, more than 75% seen once. This CDR3 contains 14 residues. V lost 6 bases, J lost 4 bases, and 15 bases lay in between. The germline gives CDR1 ENHRY, CDR2 SYGVKD.

The chain joins TRBV10-3 to TRBJ1-1, with D maybe TRBD1 (6 bases). The TCR comes from a woman aged 25 to 39 who had recovered from COVID-19. The sample consisted of PBMCs or T cells enriched from blood (not recorded which). The chain's CDR3 is CAIRLDRTGTEAFF. The CDR3 DNA follows: TGTGCCATCAGATTAGACAGGACGGGCACTGAAGCTTTCTTT.